A selection of T cell receptor beta chains follows, all from one sample in a study of blood T cell repertoires in COVID-19. Assay: immunoSEQ multiplex PCR; the TCRdb copy retains only in-frame clones and omits some. Among over 200,000 clones listed, about 90% were seen once. Source material: PBMCs or T cells enriched from blood (not recorded which). These receptors were obtained from a human donor in a cohort exposed to, infected with or recovered from COVID-19 (not recorded which). The donor label of this sample is uncertain. CDR3s include the opening cysteine and the closing phenylalanine or tryptophan. D genes are given only for firm matches.

d_gene: -
j_gene: TRBJ1-1
v_gene: TRBV4-3
CDR3aa: CASSQSLQLNTEAFF

d_gene: -
j_gene: TRBJ2-7
v_gene: TRBV27
CDR3aa: CASSLGGEQYF

d_gene: TRBD1
j_gene: TRBJ2-1
v_gene: TRBV5-1
CDR3aa: CASGPTGAYNEQFF

d_gene: TRBD1
j_gene: TRBJ1-5
v_gene: TRBV19
CDR3aa: CASSSRQGLGNQPQHF

d_gene: -
j_gene: TRBJ1-6
v_gene: TRBV28
CDR3aa: CASTDWRDGDLNSPLHF

d_gene: TRBD1
j_gene: TRBJ1-3
v_gene: TRBV20-1
CDR3aa: CSASGNYRGKSGNTIYF

d_gene: -
j_gene: TRBJ2-2
v_gene: TRBV18
CDR3aa: CASSPLSTGELFF

d_gene: TRBD1
j_gene: TRBJ2-7
v_gene: TRBV14
CDR3aa: CASSQDPGQGPYEQYF

d_gene: -
j_gene: TRBJ1-1
v_gene: TRBV9
CDR3aa: CASSVEIENTEAFF

d_gene: TRBD1
j_gene: TRBJ1-2
v_gene: TRBV2
CDR3aa: CASSEAKTGAYGYTF

d_gene: TRBD1
j_gene: TRBJ1-2
v_gene: TRBV29-1
CDR3aa: CSGGDSYGYTF

d_gene: -
j_gene: TRBJ2-7
v_gene: TRBV5-6
CDR3aa: CASSLDGNEQYF

d_gene: -
j_gene: TRBJ1-4
v_gene: TRBV30
CDR3aa: CAWSVAFEKLFF

d_gene: TRBD2
j_gene: TRBJ2-7
v_gene: TRBV3-1/TRBV3-2
CDR3aa: CASSFTGGAYEQYF

d_gene: -
j_gene: TRBJ1-3
v_gene: TRBV19
CDR3aa: CASSIRGQFGNTIYF

d_gene: TRBD1
j_gene: TRBJ1-2
v_gene: TRBV6-4
CDR3aa: CASSDSTGTGLFYGYTF

d_gene: TRBD2
j_gene: TRBJ2-3
v_gene: TRBV6-4
CDR3aa: CASSRRTRDTQYF

d_gene: -
j_gene: TRBJ1-5
v_gene: TRBV14
CDR3aa: CASSQDKGVSGDQPQHF

d_gene: -
j_gene: TRBJ1-1
v_gene: TRBV5-1
CDR3aa: CASSFGTLTWNTEAFF

d_gene: -
j_gene: TRBJ2-1
v_gene: TRBV11-2
CDR3aa: CASSHYSRSSYNEQFF

d_gene: -
j_gene: TRBJ1-2
v_gene: TRBV29-1
CDR3aa: CSVVQGVEGYTF

d_gene: TRBD1
j_gene: TRBJ2-2
v_gene: TRBV10-3
CDR3aa: CAISESRTGDTGELFF

d_gene: TRBD2
j_gene: TRBJ2-1
v_gene: TRBV5-1
CDR3aa: CASSPGLAGSNEQFF

d_gene: -
j_gene: TRBJ2-7
v_gene: TRBV7-8
CDR3aa: CASSHWPPRDRENYEQYF

d_gene: TRBD1
j_gene: TRBJ2-6
v_gene: TRBV9
CDR3aa: CASSVSGTGKGYLTF

d_gene: -
j_gene: TRBJ2-7
v_gene: TRBV6-5
CDR3aa: CASSYSNRLNEQYF

d_gene: -
j_gene: TRBJ1-6
v_gene: TRBV9
CDR3aa: CASSPRAGTYNSPLHF